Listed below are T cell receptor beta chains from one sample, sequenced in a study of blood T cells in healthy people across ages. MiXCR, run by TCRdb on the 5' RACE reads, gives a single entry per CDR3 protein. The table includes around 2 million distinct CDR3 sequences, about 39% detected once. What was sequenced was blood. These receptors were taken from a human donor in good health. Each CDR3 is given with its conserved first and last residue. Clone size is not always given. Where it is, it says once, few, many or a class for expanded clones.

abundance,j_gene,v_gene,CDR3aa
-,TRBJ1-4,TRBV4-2,CASSQDPGEYEKRFF
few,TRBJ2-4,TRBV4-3,CASSQDLAGNKNIQYF
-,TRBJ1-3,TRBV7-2,CASSPDSLGGTIYF
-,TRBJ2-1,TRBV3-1,CASSQEGTSGGYYNEQFF
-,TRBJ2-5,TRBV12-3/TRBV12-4,CASSGRASPTQETQYF
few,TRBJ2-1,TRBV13,CASSPRRTITSYNEQFF
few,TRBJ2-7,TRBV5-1,CASSFGQAGEQYF
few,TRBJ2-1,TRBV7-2,CASSPQRGGAGEQFF
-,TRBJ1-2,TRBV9,CASTQLGVAFHGYTF
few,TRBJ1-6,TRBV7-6,CASSLAANSPLHF
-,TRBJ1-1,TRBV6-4,CASSGTGDMNTEAFF
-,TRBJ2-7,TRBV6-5,CASSSEGGGTYEQYF
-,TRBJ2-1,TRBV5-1,CASSLSRDRGPQFF
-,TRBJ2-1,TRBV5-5,CASSFVAGGLNEQFF
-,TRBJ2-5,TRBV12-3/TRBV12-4,CASSLTRGAETQYF
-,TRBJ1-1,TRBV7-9,CASSDPRGMNTEAFF
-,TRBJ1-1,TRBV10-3,CAISESGGRPEAFF
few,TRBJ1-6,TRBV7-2,CASREPGLPGAPLHF
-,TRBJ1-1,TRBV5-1,CASSPFPGVNTEAFF
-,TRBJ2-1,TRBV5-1,CASSSGWDREVNEQFF
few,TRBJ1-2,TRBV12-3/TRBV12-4,CASNTGFFGYTF